Below, 14 T cell receptor beta chains from the same sample are listed, as sequenced in a study of blood T cells in healthy people across ages. The second PCR ran about 6 to 12 cycles with a sample-barcoded 5' primer and J-beta primers. TCRdb ran MiXCR on the 5' RACE reads and lists one entry per CDR3 protein. The table shows about 620,000 distinct CDR3 sequences, with 20% to 25% occurring only once. Sequenced input: blood. The origin of the receptors is a man aged 70-80 years in good health.

The V and J genes are TRBV2 and TRBJ2-5; D is unclear. The CDR3 consists of 13 residues. V gave up 4 bases and J gave up 1 base, with 7 bases separating them. Per the germline V gene, CDR1 is SNHLY and CDR2 is FYNNEI. For the CDR3, the DNA is TGTGCCAGCAGTGTTCAGACCCAAGAGACCCAGTACTTC. It encodes CASSVQTQETQYF.

The chain joins TRBV7-9 to TRBJ1-1; D not certain. V dropped 4 bases and J dropped 5 bases, with 8 bases sitting between them. Per germline, CDR1 SEHNR and CDR2 FQNEAQ (reference sequence). This CDR3 contains 12 residues. The chain's CDR3 is CASSSGWTEAFF. Here the CDR3 DNA reads TGTGCCAGCAGCTCCGGTTGGACTGAAGCTTTCTTT.

The rearrangement joins TRBV2 to TRBJ2-5; D is unresolved. The J call is in doubt because the DNA end fits TRBJ2-7 better. The germline V gene encodes CDR1 SNHLY and CDR2 FYNNEI. The CDR3 totals 14 residues. CDR3 sequence reads: CASKPGHSSYEQYF. CDR3 sequence (DNA): TGTGCCAGCAAGCCAGGCCACTCCTCCTACGAGCAGTACTTC.

This clonotype was recorded many times. This chain links TRBV20-1 with TRBJ2-7; TRBD2 might be the D (6 bases). Germline loops: CDR1 DFQATT, CDR2 SNEGSKA (reference sequence). This CDR3 is 14 amino acids long. With 0 bases removed from V and 6 bases from J, the gap between germline ends came to 15 bases. The CDR3 region has the DNA TGCAGTGCTAGAGATCCGGGGAGGATAGGCGAGCAGTACTTC. Amino acid sequence: CSARDPGRIGEQYF.

The table lists this clonotype with a few counts. V gene TRBV5-1 combines with J gene TRBJ2-7; D might be TRBD2 (5 bases). V was trimmed by 1 base and J by 7 bases, leaving 12 bases between them. CDR3 length: 13 residues. From germline, CDR1 is SGHRS and CDR2 YFSETQ. The CDR3 spells CASSLQEVGEQYF. The CDR3 bases are TGCGCCAGCAGCTTGCAGGAGGTAGGAGAGCAGTACTTC.

This clonotype appeared a few times. V and J are TRBV29-1 and TRBJ2-1, with 9 bases fitting TRBD2. With 4 bases clipped from V and 8 bases from J, the junction kept 9 bases outside the gene matches. This CDR3 has 14 amino acids. The germline V gene has CDR1 SQVTM and CDR2 ANQGSEA. CDR3 coding DNA: TGCAGCGTTGCTGCTAGCGGGACTGTCGATGAGCAGTTCTTC. Translation gives CSVAASGTVDEQFF.

This clonotype turned up a few times. The rearrangement joins TRBV18 to TRBJ2-5; TRBD1 agrees at 8 bases. The end of the DNA is better explained by TRBJ2-7, so the J call may be wrong. There are 14 residues in the CDR3. In germline, CDR1 is KGHSH, CDR2 LQKENI. The CDR3: CASSPGQGLYEQYF. CDR3 nucleotide sequence: TGTGCCAGCTCACCAGGACAGGGTCTTTACGAGCAGTACTTC.

This chain links TRBV2 with TRBJ2-1; tentative D call: TRBD1 (6 bases). The CDR3 covers 13 residues. Germline CDR1 is SNHLY and CDR2 is FYNNEI. V was pared by 6 bases and J by 5 bases, with 11 bases between. The chain's CDR3 is CASRPDRNNEQFF. CDR3 DNA sequence: TGTGCCAGCAGGCCCGACAGGAACAATGAGCAGTTCTTC.

The genes are TRBV7-2 and TRBJ2-1; 11 nucleotides agree with TRBD2. This CDR3 region has 16 residues. Trimming took 1 base from V and 3 from J; bases not matched to a gene: 2. Germline V gives CDR1 SGHTA, CDR2 FQGNSA. This CDR3 reads CASSLDGTSGYNEQFF. CDR3 nucleotide sequence: TGTGCCAGCAGCTTAGATGGGACTAGCGGCTACAATGAGCAGTTCTTC.

This chain links TRBV7-2 with TRBJ1-1, with D maybe TRBD1 (6 bases). There are 13 residues in the CDR3. V was trimmed by 6 bases and J by 4 bases, leaving 12 bases between them. The germline gives CDR1 SGHTA, CDR2 FQGNSA. Here the CDR3 DNA reads TGTGCCAGCAGGGTGGGGGGGGCCACTGAAGCTTTCTTT. This codes for CASRVGGATEAFF.

This clonotype was found a few times. V is TRBV3-1 and J is TRBJ2-1, with D possibly being TRBD2 (5 bases). The germline V gene encodes CDR1 LGHDT and CDR2 YNNKEL (reference sequence). Trimming left V 1 base short and J 3 bases short, with 10 bases between. This CDR3 spans 15 amino acids. The CDR3 nucleotides read TGTGCCAGCAGCCAAGCAGCGAGCGGCTACAATGAGCAGTTCTTC. It encodes CASSQAASGYNEQFF.

The chain carries TRBV4-3 and TRBJ2-5, with D perhaps matching TRBD1 or TRBD2 (5 bases each). The DNA end favors TRBJ2-7, so the J call may be wrong. Germline CDR1 is LGHNA and CDR2 is YSLEER. The CDR3 loop spans 15 amino acids. The CDR3 sequence: CASKHLGTDTYEQYF. The CDR3 region has the DNA TGCGCCAGCAAACACTTGGGGACGGATACCTACGAGCAGTACTTC.

The chain couples TRBV5-4 to TRBJ1-4, with unresolved D. Germline CDR1 is SGHNT and CDR2 is YYREEE (reference sequence). V was shortened by 3 bases and J by 5 bases, with 8 bases between the two germline ends. The CDR3 sequence is 13 residues long. CDR3 region: CASSSDENEKLFF. In DNA, the CDR3 is TGTGCCAGCAGCTCGGACGAGAATGAAAAACTGTTTTTT.

Only a few counts were recorded for this clonotype. The chain links TRBV13 to TRBJ2-5; no definite D call. The CDR3 totals 15 residues. V lost 0 bases, J lost 5 bases, and 13 bases lay in between. CDR1 and CDR2 (germline): PRHDT, FYEKMQ (reference sequence). Here the CDR3 reads CASSLGSGSPETQYF. DNA for the CDR3: TGTGCCAGCAGCTTAGGCTCGGGTTCTCCGGAGACCCAGTACTTC. The full variable domain, completed using reference TRBV13 and TRBJ2-5, is AAGVIQSPRHLIKEKRETATLKCYPIPRHDTVYWYQQGPGQDPQFLISFYEKMQSDKGSIPDRFSAQQFSDYHSELNMSSLELGDSALYFCASSLGSGSPETQYFGPGTRLLVL.